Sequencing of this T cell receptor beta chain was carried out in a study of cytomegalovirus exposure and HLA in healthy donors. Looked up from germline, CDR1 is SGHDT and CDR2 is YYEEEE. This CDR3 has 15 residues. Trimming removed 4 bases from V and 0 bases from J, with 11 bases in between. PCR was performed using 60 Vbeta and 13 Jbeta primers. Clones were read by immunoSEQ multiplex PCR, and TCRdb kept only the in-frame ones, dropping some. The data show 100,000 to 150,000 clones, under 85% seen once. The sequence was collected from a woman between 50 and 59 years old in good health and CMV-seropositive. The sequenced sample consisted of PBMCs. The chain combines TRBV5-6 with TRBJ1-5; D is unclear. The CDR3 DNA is TGTGCCAGCAGCCCCAGGAGGACTAGCAATCAGCCCCAGCATTTT. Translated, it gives CASSPRRTSNQPQHF.